The clone carrying this T cell receptor (beta chain) was observed a few times. What it binds is not known. This entry belongs to a study of early T cells in non-severe SARS-CoV-2 infection. Study-level points and caveats: There was a bias toward anti-spike CD8 responses in VDJdb matching, which missed private and CD4 specificities.

TCRdb processed the 5' RACE reads anew with MiXCR; each CDR3 protein has one entry. The sample records approximately 77,000 distinct CDR3 sequences, about 5% being singletons. Trimming pared 3 bases from V and 4 bases from J, leaving 13 bases between. The CDR3 consists of 14 residues. Germline values: CDR1 PRHDT, CDR2 FYEKMQ (reference sequence). The chain combines TRBV13 with TRBJ2-7; D gene unclear. This TCR was recovered from an adult who was a healthcare worker with PCR-confirmed SARS-CoV-2 infection or an uninfected control (not recorded which). The sample consisted of whole blood, taken at baseline. The DNA for the CDR3 is TGTGCCAGCAGCTTCTCGCGTAGTGGGTACGAGCAGTACTTC. Amino acids: CASSFSRSGYEQYF.